Detailed here is one T cell receptor beta chain. Its target is unknown. Whole blood, unsorted for T cells, was the source of total RNA. The entry originates in a study of monozygotic twins with inflammatory bowel disease. With the 5' RACE reads reprocessed, TCRdb shows one record per CDR3 protein and no DNA. The sample table includes about 330,000 distinct CDR3 sequences. The CDR3 is 16 amino acids. The germline CDR1 and CDR2 sequences are SGDLS and YYNGEE. General study results and limits: Repertoire similarity matched across concordant and discordant twins, perhaps owing to limited power.

The receptor was isolated from a human donor with ulcerative colitis or Crohn's disease, or a healthy co-twin of an affected twin (not recorded which). Sequencing was carried out using blood. The V call is TRBV9, the J call TRBJ2-7; TCRdb proposes TRBD1, but this gene call is untestable without DNA. CDR3 sequence reads: CASSVATGQGSYEQYF. The full variable domain, its missing parts supplied by reference TRBV9 and TRBJ2-7, is DSGVTQTPKHLITATGQRVTLRCSPRSGDLSVYWYQQSLDQGLQFLIQYYNGEERAKGNILERFSAQQFPDLHSELNLSSLELGDSALYFCASSVATGQGSYEQYFGPGTRLTVT.